This T cell receptor (beta chain) was sequenced in a study of beta chain features in type 1 diabetes (dated by TCRdb to between 2017 and 2018). With regard to the full study: Mean age, gender distribution, total cell number and subset yield did not differ between patients and healthy donors. A total of 107,917,701 sorted cells were examined across all samples, and RNA yield correlated strongly with the number of cells per subset. In the study, TCRB repertoires of sorted circulating CD4+ T cell subsets from recently diagnosed type 1 diabetes patients were compared with those of matched healthy donors. Naive and central memory subsets were obtained from all 30 or so donors, but regulatory and stem cell-like memory subsets were isolated from only 8 patients and roughly 8 healthy donors. Broader findings and caveats from the paper: Patients with type 1 diabetes made fewer insertions and deleted more nucleotides at VDJ recombination sites, implying thymic rearrangement abnormalities. Because the HLA sub-analyses included only small numbers of individuals, any influence of HLA type on TCRB rearrangement was left unresolved. Naive, central memory and regulatory TCRB repertoires appeared to be more alike among patients than among healthy donors. Type 1 diabetes patients showed a moderate but significant shortening of TCRB CDR3 length in all four CD4+ subsets. PCR might favor shorter templates, but patient and control samples were amplified and corrected together, so any skew would affect both groups equally. Sequencing cDNA rather than genomic DNA could over-represent highly expressing activated cells, although activation and CD3 levels did not differ between groups.

To note about this clone: Its binding antigen is unknown. Base-call qualities are not available, and no considerably larger clone is one nucleotide away.

The High Capacity cDNA Reverse Transcription Kit was used to reverse transcribe all of the isolated RNA, meaning that expressed TCRB transcripts were what got sequenced. Deep immunoSEQ sequencing was performed on naive, central memory and regulatory T cell samples, with an average of roughly 3.6 million total reads per sample. Sorted cells were lysed in RLT buffer, and RNA was extracted using DNase-treated RNeasy Micro or Mini kits according to cell number. To prevent cross-contamination, every cell subset was processed on its own, while patient and healthy donor samples were processed together. Using the immunoSEQ multiplex PCR, TCRB sequences were amplified from cDNA into 87-bp fragments spanning the CDR3 region. Amplicons were sequenced on the Illumina HiSeq platform. In the authors' own workflow: Synthetic template baselines were used to correct PCR bias computationally, reads within Hamming distance 2 were collapsed together, and singletons that could not be merged were discarded. Reads were aligned against IMGT so that V, D and J genes, CDR3 length and insertions or deletions at six rearrangement sites could be assigned. Within each subset, clonotype counts were normalized to sorted cell number, after which true diversity and Gini coefficients were computed with the tcR R package. Repertoire sharing was quantified using the overlap coefficient calculated on TCRB nucleotide sequences. The table comes from immuneACCESS by way of TCRdb, which keeps in-frame sequences with V and J called. Part of the clones is missing from these tables; in studies checked, under half for an unresolved V gene and the rest for unknown reasons. For V, J and clone size, that table is used; D and trimming come from the DNA. This sample has around 44,000 clones in its table, and around 70% of those were observed once. The ten largest account for less than 2.5% of the sample.

The germline V gene encodes CDR1 MNHEY and CDR2 SMNVEV (reference sequence). The CDR3 spans 18 residues, from the cysteine through the phenylalanine. The CDR3 DNA has 54 bases and is translated from base 1. Germline trimming: 6 bases from V, 0 bases from J; junction bases outside gene matches: 13. Each donor gave one peripheral blood draw, approximately 0.11 L on average, collected into heparinised tubes. A BD FACSAria II was used to sort naive, central memory, regulatory and stem cell-like memory CD4+ T cells with a panel that included CD45RO, CCR7, CD25, CD127, CD95 and CD27. A purity above 98% was achieved for all sorted populations. Right away, PBMCs were isolated by Lymphoprep density gradient centrifugation and were stained directly, with no culture step. To minimize batch effects, samples were stained and sorted in pairs, one healthy donor with one patient per experiment.

This TCR was recovered from a woman younger than 30 with type 1 diabetes. The chain employs TRBV27 and TRBJ2-2; TRBD1 matches 7 bases in the middle. The sequenced sample consisted of Tregs from blood. The cell subset or site label corresponds to: regulatory CD4+ T cells. Here is the DNA: TGTGCCAGCAGGAGAGGCACAGGGGAGAGGGCGAACACCGGGGAGCTGTTTTTT. Translated, this is CASRRGTGERANTGELFF.